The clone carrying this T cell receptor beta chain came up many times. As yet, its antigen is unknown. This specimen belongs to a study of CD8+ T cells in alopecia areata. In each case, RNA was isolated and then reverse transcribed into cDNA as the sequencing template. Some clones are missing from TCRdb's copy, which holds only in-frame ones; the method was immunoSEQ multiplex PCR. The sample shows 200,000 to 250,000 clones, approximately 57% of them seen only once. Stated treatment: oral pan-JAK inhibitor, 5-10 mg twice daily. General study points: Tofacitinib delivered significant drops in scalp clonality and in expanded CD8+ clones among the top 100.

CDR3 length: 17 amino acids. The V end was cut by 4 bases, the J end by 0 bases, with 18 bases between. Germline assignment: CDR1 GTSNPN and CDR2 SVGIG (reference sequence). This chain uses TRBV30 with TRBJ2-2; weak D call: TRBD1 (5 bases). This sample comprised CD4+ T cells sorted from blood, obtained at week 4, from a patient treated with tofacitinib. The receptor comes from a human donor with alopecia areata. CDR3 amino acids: CAWKHGTGHTNTGELFF. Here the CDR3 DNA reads TGTGCCTGGAAGCACGGCACCGGACACACGAACACCGGGGAGCTGTTTTTT.